This TCR beta chain appears in the sequencing data of a study of technical replicates of blood from several donors. Germline lookup yields CDR1 MGHRA and CDR2 YSYEKL. This CDR3 is built from 17 residues. V was shortened by 0 bases and J by 0 bases, with 11 bases between the two germline ends. In this sample, this clone turned up a few times. Sequenced by immunoSEQ multiplex PCR; TCRdb stores in-frame clones only, minus some. The data show 65,000 to 95,000 clones, approximately 90% seen once. Sequencing input: T cells isolated from PBMCs. The chain is built from TRBV4-1 and TRBJ1-4, with D uncertain. This TCR was sampled from a human donor in good health. The CDR3 DNA reads TGCGCCAGCAGCCAAGAACGGCGGGGTGCAACTAATGAAAAACTGTTTTTT. Its translation is CASSQERRGATNEKLFF.